A selection of T cell receptor beta chains follows, all from one sample in a study of regulatory T cells in long-lasting Graves disease. In TCRdb, the multiplex PCR reads were re-called with MiXCR into one record per CDR3 protein. The sample yields 620,000 or so distinct CDR3 sequences, under 20% seen once. The same data also went into a second study, on T cells in Graves' hyperthyroidism and ophthalmopathy.

Source: peripheral blood mononuclear cells (PBMCs), taken at new diagnosis, from a patient treated with antithyroid drugs. The receptors were gathered from a woman under 40 with Graves disease. The CDR3 runs from the conserved cysteine through the conserved F or W. D genes are given only for firm matches. Clone sizes are given selectively: once, few, many, or a class where the clone is expanded.

CDR3 DNA: TGTGCCAGCAGCCAAATAGCGGGATCTGTCACCGGGGAGCTGTTTTTT
CDR3 protein: CASSQIAGSVTGELFF
V gene: TRBV5-5
clone size: .
J gene: TRBJ2-2
D gene: TRBD2

CDR3 DNA: TGTGCCAGCGAGGTAGCGGGAGTGGGGGAGCAGTTCTTC
CDR3 protein: CASEVAGVGEQFF
V gene: TRBV14
clone size: .
J gene: TRBJ2-1
D gene: TRBD2

CDR3 DNA: TGTGCCAGCAGCCAACCCACAGTAGTGGGCGAGACCCAGTACTTC
CDR3 protein: CASSQPTVVGETQYF
V gene: TRBV3-1
clone size: .
J gene: TRBJ2-5
D gene: .

CDR3 DNA: TGTGCCAGCAGCACGACTAGTTTGGGGACCCAGTACTTC
CDR3 protein: CASSTTSLGTQYF
V gene: TRBV11-2
clone size: many
J gene: TRBJ2-5
D gene: .

CDR3 DNA: TGCGCCAGCAGCGAAGCAGGGGGCACGACAACCCAGTACTTC
CDR3 protein: CASSEAGGTTTQYF
V gene: TRBV5-1
clone size: .
J gene: TRBJ2-5
D gene: TRBD1

CDR3 DNA: TGCAGCGTTGAAGGTTTGGAGGGAGGACAGGGGTCCTACGAGCAGTACTTC
CDR3 protein: CSVEGLEGGQGSYEQYF
V gene: TRBV29-1
clone size: .
J gene: TRBJ2-7
D gene: TRBD1

CDR3 DNA: TGTGCCAGCAGGGAGTCCGTCCATCTCAACAAAAACATTCAGTACTTC
CDR3 protein: CASRESVHLNKNIQYF
V gene: TRBV6-2/TRBV6-3
clone size: .
J gene: TRBJ2-4
D gene: .

CDR3 DNA: TGTGCCAGCGATGATGTCGGGACAAAGGGACTAGCGGTCGACAATGAGCAGTTCTTC
CDR3 protein: CASDDVGTKGLAVDNEQFF
V gene: TRBV12-3/TRBV12-4
clone size: few
J gene: TRBJ2-1
D gene: TRBD2

CDR3 DNA: TGTGCCAGTAGTATGCCCGGGAGCTATGGCTACACCTTC
CDR3 protein: CASSMPGSYGYTF
V gene: TRBV19
clone size: few
J gene: TRBJ1-2
D gene: .

CDR3 DNA: TGTGCCAGCAGCCTACAAAACTACGAGCAGTACTTC
CDR3 protein: CASSLQNYEQYF
V gene: TRBV3-1
clone size: few
J gene: TRBJ2-7
D gene: .

CDR3 DNA: TGTGCCAGCAGCTTAGATCTCCTTGCGGGGAGGTATGGCTACACCTTC
CDR3 protein: CASSLDLLAGRYGYTF
V gene: TRBV11-2
clone size: few
J gene: TRBJ1-2
D gene: .

CDR3 DNA: TGTGCCAGCTGTTGGGAGGGTGGGAATGAGCAGTTCTTC
CDR3 protein: CASCWEGGNEQFF
V gene: TRBV6-5
clone size: .
J gene: TRBJ2-1
D gene: TRBD2

CDR3 DNA: TGTGCCAGCAGCCCACGCATTGATCCAGGGTCAACCCAGTACTTC
CDR3 protein: CASSPRIDPGSTQYF
V gene: TRBV11-2
clone size: many
J gene: TRBJ2-5
D gene: .

CDR3 DNA: TGTGCCAGCTCCGGGACAGGGGGCGCGGCTGAAGCTTTCTTT
CDR3 protein: CASSGTGGAAEAFF
V gene: TRBV6-1
clone size: many
J gene: TRBJ1-1
D gene: TRBD1

CDR3 DNA: TGTGCCAGCAGCCAAGGTCTTCGGAACTACGAGCAGTACTTC
CDR3 protein: CASSQGLRNYEQYF
V gene: TRBV14
clone size: many
J gene: TRBJ2-7
D gene: .

CDR3 DNA: TGTGCCACCGAAGGACAGGCAACTAATGAAAAACTGTTTTTT
CDR3 protein: CATEGQATNEKLFF
V gene: TRBV6-1
clone size: .
J gene: TRBJ1-4
D gene: TRBD1

CDR3 DNA: TGTGCCAGCAGTTTTGGACCACCCTACGAGCAGTACTTC
CDR3 protein: CASSFGPPYEQYF
V gene: TRBV27
clone size: few
J gene: TRBJ2-7
D gene: .